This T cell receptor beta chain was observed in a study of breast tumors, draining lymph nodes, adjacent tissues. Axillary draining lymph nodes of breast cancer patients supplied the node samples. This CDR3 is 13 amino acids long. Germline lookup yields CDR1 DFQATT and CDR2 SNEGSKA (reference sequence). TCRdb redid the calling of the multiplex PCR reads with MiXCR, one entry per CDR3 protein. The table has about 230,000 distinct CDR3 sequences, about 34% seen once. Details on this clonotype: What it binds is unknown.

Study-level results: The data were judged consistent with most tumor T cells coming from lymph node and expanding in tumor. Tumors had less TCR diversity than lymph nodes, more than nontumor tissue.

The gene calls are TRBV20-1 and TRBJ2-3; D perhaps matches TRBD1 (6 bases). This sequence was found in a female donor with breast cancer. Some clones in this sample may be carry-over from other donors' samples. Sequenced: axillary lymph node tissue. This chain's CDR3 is CTAGDPGADTQYF. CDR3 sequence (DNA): TGCACCGCTGGGGACCCAGGGGCAGATACGCAGTATTTT.